These 19 T cell receptor beta chains came from one sample sequenced in a study of response to subunit inactivated influenza vaccine. From the RT-PCR reads, TCRdb called clonotypes with MiXCR, one entry per CDR3 protein. The sample includes about 520,000 distinct CDR3 sequences, 25% of them seen just once. This specimen consisted of CD4+ T cells sorted from PBMCs, obtained around 5 days after vaccination. The receptors derive from a man aged 50 or older who received an inactivated influenza vaccine.

This chain's CDR3 is CASSQTMDEKLFF. CDR3 sequence (DNA): TGCGCCAGCAGCCAAACGATGGATGAAAAACTGTTTTTT. This chain joins TRBV4-3 and TRBJ1-4; D ambiguous. V was pared by 2 bases and J by 6 bases, with 7 bases between. CDR1 and CDR2 (germline): LGHNA, YSLEER. CDR3 length equals 13 residues.

This clonotype was counted many times. This chain uses TRBV7-9 with TRBJ2-2; perhaps TRBD2 as D (6 bases). The V gene's germline CDR1 is SEHNR and CDR2 FQNEAQ (reference sequence). Between the trimmed V and J ends, which lost 1 base and 4 bases, there was a span of 10 bases. This CDR3 has 15 residues. This chain's CDR3 is CASSLERVGTGELFF. The CDR3, as DNA: TGTGCCAGCAGCTTAGAGCGGGTCGGCACCGGGGAGCTGTTTTTT.

This chain links TRBV20-1 with TRBJ1-1, with D perhaps TRBD1 (6 bases). The CDR3 loop spans 13 amino acids. Germline CDR1 DFQATT, CDR2 SNEGSKA (reference sequence). Trimming pared 7 bases from V and 2 bases from J, leaving 14 bases between. The CDR3 sequence is CSETTGDNTEAFF. CDR3 in DNA: TGCAGTGAGACGACAGGCGACAACACTGAAGCTTTCTTT.

There are a few counts of this clonotype. As DNA, the CDR3 is TGTGCCAGCAGCTTAGGGCAGAATAATGAAAAACTGTTTTTT. This translates into CASSLGQNNEKLFF. The chain employs TRBV7-9 and TRBJ1-4; D ambiguous. The CDR3 is made up of 14 amino acids. CDR1 SEHNR and CDR2 FQNEAQ come from the germline V gene (reference sequence). V shed 1 base and J shed 4 bases, with 7 bases lying between them.

The V gene is TRBV4-2, the J gene TRBJ2-5; 7 nucleotides line up with TRBD1. V shed 5 bases, J shed 4 bases, and the junction held 10 bases outside the gene matches. The CDR3 runs 15 residues. Germline CDR1 is LGHNA and CDR2 is YNFKEQ. The CDR3 spells CASSVGQAVGETQYF. The DNA of the CDR3 is TGTGCCAGCAGCGTAGGACAGGCTGTGGGAGAGACCCAGTACTTC.

This sequence joins TRBV29-1 and TRBJ2-7; 11 bases are shared with TRBD1. CDR3 length: 15 amino acids. Germline V lookup: CDR1 SQVTM, CDR2 ANQGSEA. V lost 4 bases, J lost 5 bases, and 10 bases stayed unmatched. The CDR3 DNA follows: TGCAGCGTTGCGGACAGGGGGCGTTCCTTGAACGAGCAGTACTTC. Translated: CSVADRGRSLNEQYF.

This clonotype was counted between two and nine times. The chain's CDR3 is CASSQTKGYGYTF. The CDR3 DNA follows: TGTGCCAGCAGCCAGACAAAAGGCTATGGCTACACCTTC. The V call is TRBV3-1, the J call TRBJ1-2; D gene unclear. The CDR3 length is 13 residues. V was shortened by 3 bases and J by 4 bases, with 9 bases between the two germline ends. In germline, CDR1 is LGHDT, CDR2 YNNKEL (reference sequence). Using reference TRBV3-1 and TRBJ1-2 for the parts outside the CDR3, the full variable domain is DTAVSQTPKYLVTQMGNDKSIKCEQNLGHDTMYWYKQDSKKFLKIMFSYNNKELIINETVPNRFSPKSPDKAHLNLHINSLELGDSAVYFCASSQTKGYGYTFGSGTRLTVV.

The chain joins TRBV6-5 to TRBJ1-1; no definite D call. The CDR3 extends over 15 amino acids. V gave up 5 bases and J gave up 5 bases, with 18 bases separating them. The germline CDR1 and CDR2 sequences are MNHEY and SVGAGI. CDR3 nucleotides: TGTGCCAGCAGTGACGCCGAGTTACTGGGGACTGAAGCTTTCTTT. Translated, it gives CASSDAELLGTEAFF.

This clonotype was counted once. Sequence at one end of the junction differs from germline and may be a read error. This sequence joins TRBV6-5 and TRBJ1-1, with 7 bases fitting TRBD1. Germline loops: CDR1 MNHEY, CDR2 SVGAGI. This CDR3 region has 8 residues. The CDR3 loop is CASSSQGF. As DNA, the CDR3 is TGTGCCAGCAGTTCACAGGGGTTT.

This clonotype turned up a few times. This chain's CDR3 is CASSDGQGSSGANVLTF. The CDR3, as DNA: TGTGCCAGCAGCGACGGGCAGGGTTCCTCTGGGGCCAACGTCCTGACTTTC. J is TRBJ2-6 and V is TRBV21-1; the table calls TRBD1, which could not be checked here. TRBV21-1 is classified as a pseudogene. CDR3 size: 17 residues.

This clonotype was observed a few times. The chain has TRBV15 and TRBJ2-5; D is possibly TRBD1 (6 bases). V was pared by 2 bases and J by 1 base, with 8 bases between. Germline V gives CDR1 LNHNV, CDR2 YYDKDF (reference sequence). This CDR3 is 14 amino acids long. The CDR3 is CATSRKDSQETQYF. The DNA of the CDR3 is TGTGCCACCAGCAGAAAGGACAGCCAAGAGACCCAGTACTTC.

This clonotype showed up just a few times. The chain has TRBV29-1 and TRBJ2-7; the D gene is possibly TRBD1 (5 bases). V gave up 4 bases and J gave up 0 bases, with 13 bases separating them. The CDR3 is made up of 14 amino acids. The V gene's germline CDR1 is SQVTM and CDR2 ANQGSEA. CDR3 loop: CSVVAGSVSYEQYF. In DNA, the CDR3 is TGCAGCGTTGTGGCAGGGTCGGTCTCCTACGAGCAGTACTTC.

This clonotype was observed a handful of times. J is TRBJ2-5 and V is TRBV7-9, with TRBD1 as a possible D gene (5 bases). Trimming pared 5 bases from V and 5 bases from J, leaving 15 bases between. Germline assignment: CDR1 SEHNR and CDR2 FQNEAQ (reference sequence). The CDR3 sequence is 14 residues long. The CDR3 region has the DNA TGTGCCAGCAGCCCCAGGGTTGTCTTTGAGACCCAGTACTTC. Translation gives CASSPRVVFETQYF.

This clonotype was counted many times. The chain uses TRBV5-6 and TRBJ1-2; no firm D call. The CDR3 is 16 amino acids. V lost 0 bases and J lost 2, with 14 bases in between. The V gene's germline CDR1 is SGHDT and CDR2 YYEEEE. The CDR3 spells CASSLEQLSSNYGYTF. For the CDR3, the DNA is TGTGCCAGCAGCTTGGAACAGCTATCCAGCAACTATGGCTACACCTTC. Looking up the rest from reference TRBV5-6 and TRBJ1-2 gives the full variable domain: DAGVTQSPTHLIKTRGQQVTLRCSPKSGHDTVSWYQQALGQGPQFIFQYYEEEERQRGNFPDRFSGHQFPNYSSELNVNALLLGDSALYLCASSLEQLSSNYGYTFGSGTRLTVV.

The chain employs TRBV15 and TRBJ2-5; 7 bases are a match to TRBD1. The CDR3 is made up of 15 amino acids. The ends lost 2 bases at V and 1 base at J; junction bases unmatched: 4. Germline V gives CDR1 LNHNV, CDR2 YYDKDF (reference sequence). This CDR3 reads CATSRQGQPQETQYF. Here the CDR3 DNA reads TGTGCCACCAGCAGACAGGGACAGCCCCAAGAGACCCAGTACTTC.

The chain is built from TRBV5-1 and TRBJ2-3, with D unresolved. Trimming left V 6 bases short and J 1 base short, with 12 bases between. Germline V gene lookup returns CDR1 SGHRS and CDR2 YFSETQ. The CDR3 length is 14 residues. In DNA form, the CDR3 reads TGCGCCAGCACCCCCCTCCGGGGCACAGATACGCAGTATTTT. Its translation is CASTPLRGTDTQYF.

CDR3 nucleotide sequence: TGTGCCAGCTCACGGGATGAGACTGAAGCTTTCTTT. Residues: CASSRDETEAFF. The chain has TRBV18 and TRBJ1-1; D is unclear. The ends were cut back, 4 bases at V and 5 bases at J, with 8 bases in the middle. The CDR3 contains 12 residues. From germline, CDR1 is KGHSH and CDR2 LQKENI.

The chain combines TRBV6-1 with TRBJ2-5; D may be TRBD1 (6 bases). V shed 5 bases and J shed 1 base, with 11 bases lying between them. Germline V lookup: CDR1 MNHNS, CDR2 SASEGT. The CDR3 is 14 amino acids. The CDR3, as DNA: TGTGCCAGCAGTCCGGACAGATTCCAAGAGACCCAGTACTTC. Translation gives CASSPDRFQETQYF.

The genes are TRBV5-5 and TRBJ2-7; tentative D call: TRBD1 (5 bases). The CDR3 sequence is 14 residues long. V shed 1 base and J shed 2 bases, with 10 bases lying between them. Germline V gene lookup returns CDR1 SGHKS and CDR2 YYEKEE (reference sequence). Here the CDR3 reads CASSLQQATYEQYF. In DNA, the CDR3 is TGTGCCAGCAGCTTGCAACAGGCAACCTACGAGCAGTACTTC. Full variable domain (missing parts from reference TRBV5-5 and TRBJ2-7): DAGVTQSPTHLIKTRGQQVTLRCSPISGHKSVSWYQQVLGQGPQFIFQYYEKEERGRGNFPDRFSARQFPNYSSELNVNALLLGDSALYLCASSLQQATYEQYFGPGTRLTVT.